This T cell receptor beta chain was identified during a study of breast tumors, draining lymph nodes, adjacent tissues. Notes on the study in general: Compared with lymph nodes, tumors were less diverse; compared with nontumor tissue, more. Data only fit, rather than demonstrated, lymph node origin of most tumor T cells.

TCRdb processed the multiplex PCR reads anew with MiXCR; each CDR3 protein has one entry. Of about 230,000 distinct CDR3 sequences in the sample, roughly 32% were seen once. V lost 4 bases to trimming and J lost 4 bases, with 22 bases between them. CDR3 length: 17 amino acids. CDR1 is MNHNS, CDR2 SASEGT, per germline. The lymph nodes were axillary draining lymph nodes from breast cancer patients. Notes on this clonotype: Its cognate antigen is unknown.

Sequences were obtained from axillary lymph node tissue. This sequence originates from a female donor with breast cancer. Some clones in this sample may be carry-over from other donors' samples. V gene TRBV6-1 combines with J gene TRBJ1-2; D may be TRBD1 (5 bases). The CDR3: CASSGGTSGLISYGYTF. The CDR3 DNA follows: TGTGCCAGCAGTGGGGGGACTAGCGGGCTTATCAGCTATGGCTACACCTTC.